This TCR beta chain was documented in a study of Graves' ophthalmopathy and Graves' hyperthyroidism. CDR1 and CDR2 (germline): ENHRY, SYGVKD. This CDR3 spans 13 amino acids. Trimming removed 2 bases from V and 4 bases from J, with 8 bases in between. Amplification from RNA transcripts yielded the TCR beta CDR3 regions. HTBI-primed first-round RT-PCR preceded second-round multiplex PCR. From the multiplex PCR reads, TCRdb called clonotypes with MiXCR, one entry per CDR3 protein. The sample yields about 370,000 distinct CDR3 sequences, about a sixth seen once. This clonotype came up many times. The receptor's source is a young woman with Graves' ophthalmopathy. The chain uses TRBV10-3 and TRBJ1-2; D call uncertain. Sequencing was performed on peripheral blood. The CDR3 spells CAISEPGIYGYTF. The CDR3 nucleotides are TGTGCCATCAGTGAGCCGGGGATCTATGGCTACACCTTC.